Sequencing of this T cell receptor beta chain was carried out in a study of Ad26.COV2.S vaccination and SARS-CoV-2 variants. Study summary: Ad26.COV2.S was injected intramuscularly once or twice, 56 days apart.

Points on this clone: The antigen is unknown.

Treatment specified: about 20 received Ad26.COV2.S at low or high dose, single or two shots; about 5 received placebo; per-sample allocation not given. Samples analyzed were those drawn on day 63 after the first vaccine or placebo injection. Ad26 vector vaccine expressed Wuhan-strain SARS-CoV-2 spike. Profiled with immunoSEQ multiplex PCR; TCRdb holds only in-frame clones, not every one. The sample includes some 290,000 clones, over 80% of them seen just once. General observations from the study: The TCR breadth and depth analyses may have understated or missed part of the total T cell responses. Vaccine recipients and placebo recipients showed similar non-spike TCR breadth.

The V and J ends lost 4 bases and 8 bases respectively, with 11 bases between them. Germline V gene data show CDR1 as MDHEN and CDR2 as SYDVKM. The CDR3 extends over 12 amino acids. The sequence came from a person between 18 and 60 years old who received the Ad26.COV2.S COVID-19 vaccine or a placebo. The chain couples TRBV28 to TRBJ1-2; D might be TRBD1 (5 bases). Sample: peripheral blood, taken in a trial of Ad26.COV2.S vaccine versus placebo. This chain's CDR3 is CASSSGMGGYTF. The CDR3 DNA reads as TGTGCCAGCAGTTCAGGGATGGGGGGCTACACCTTC.